This entry lists 16 T cell receptor beta chains sequenced from one sample in a study of regulatory T cells in long-lasting Graves disease. Time point specified: newly diagnosed GD, antithyroid drugs for less than 3 months. The TCR library used RNA extracted from PBMCs. CDR3 regions were amplified by Arm-PCR using iRepertoire HTBI primers to build TCR beta libraries. MiXCR, applied by TCRdb to the multiplex PCR reads, yields one record per CDR3 protein. The sample has hundreds of thousands of distinct CDR3 sequences; approximately 16% are singletons. These records were also assigned to another study, of T cells in Graves' hyperthyroidism and ophthalmopathy.

This specimen consisted of peripheral blood mononuclear cells (PBMCs), obtained at new diagnosis, from a patient treated with antithyroid drugs. These receptors all come from a man aged 35-49 years with Graves disease.

This clonotype was seen a handful of times. This sequence joins TRBV5-1 and TRBJ2-2; 9 bases agree with TRBD2. Per germline, CDR1 SGHRS and CDR2 YFSETQ. The CDR3 sequence is 16 residues long. Trimming removed 1 base from V and 4 bases from J; junction bases left unmatched: 5. CDR3: CASSLFGGGATGELFF. The CDR3 DNA sequence: TGCGCCAGCAGCTTGTTTGGCGGGGGGGCCACCGGGGAGCTGTTTTTT.

Comment on this clonotype: An end of the junction does not agree with germline; a read error may underlie this. The J gene is TRBJ1-1, the V gene TRBV6-1, with unresolved D. Germline V lookup: CDR1 MNHNS, CDR2 SASEGT. This CDR3 spans 14 amino acids. The CDR3, as DNA: TGTGCCAGCAGTGCCCATTCAGTGAACACTGAAGCTTCCTTT. This gives the protein CASSAHSVNTEASF.

This clonotype was seen ten or more times. The rearrangement joins TRBV28 to TRBJ2-7; TRBD1 might be the D (5 bases). There are 18 residues in the CDR3. Trimming took off 3 bases at V and 2 bases at J, with 23 bases between the two ends. CDR1 and CDR2 from the germline V gene are MDHEN and SYDVKM. The CDR3 sequence is CASSFWSSATGPTYEQYF. In DNA form, the CDR3 reads TGTGCCAGCAGTTTTTGGTCGTCGGCAACAGGACCGACCTACGAGCAGTACTTC.

This clonotype occurred many times. V gene TRBV6-2 or TRBV6-3 combines with J gene TRBJ2-3; possible D gene TRBD1, 6 bases. Germline V lookup: CDR1 MNHEY, CDR2 SVGEGT. V gave up 0 bases and J gave up 6 bases, with 10 bases separating them. The CDR3 runs to 14 residues. The CDR3 sequence is CASSYSSRGDTQYF. The CDR3 DNA reads as TGTGCCAGCAGTTACTCTAGTAGGGGGGATACGCAGTATTTT.

This clonotype was observed many times. This chain's CDR3 is CASSFLGIVSEAFF. Here the CDR3 DNA reads TGTGCCAGCAGTTTCCTGGGGATAGTCTCTGAAGCTTTCTTT. The gene calls are TRBV28 and TRBJ1-1; D uncertain. Trimming stripped 3 bases from V and 6 bases from J, with 14 bases between. Germline CDR1 is MDHEN and CDR2 is SYDVKM. The CDR3 contains 14 residues.

Ten or more counts support this clonotype. This chain connects TRBV7-2 to TRBJ2-7; TRBD2 is a possible D gene (6 bases). Germline CDR1 and CDR2: SGHTA and FQGNSA. This CDR3 region has 15 residues. With 5 bases removed from V and 2 bases from J, the gap between germline ends came to 16 bases. CDR3 amino acids: CASSTSLRGAYEQYF. CDR3 nucleotide sequence: TGTGCCAGCAGCACCTCCCTTCGCGGGGCCTACGAGCAGTACTTC.

This clonotype came up once. The chain uses TRBV10-3 and TRBJ1-6, with D perhaps TRBD1 (6 bases). Germline values: CDR1 ENHRY, CDR2 SYGVKD. V dropped 6 bases and J dropped 0 bases, with 9 bases sitting between them. The CDR3 runs 15 residues. In DNA, the CDR3 is TGTGCCATCAGCGACAGGAGCTCCTATAATTCACCCCTCCACTTT. Its translation: CAISDRSSYNSPLHF.

This rearrangement joins TRBV12-3 or TRBV12-4 to TRBJ1-1; D is uncertain. Trimming cost V 4 bases and J 1 base, with 13 bases left between them. The CDR3 loop spans 15 amino acids. In DNA form, the CDR3 reads TGTGCCAGCAGTTCAGCGCGAGGGAGGAACACTGAAGCTTTCTTT. It is translated as CASSSARGRNTEAFF.

This clonotype has a count of ten or more. CDR3 sequence reads: CASSLRGKSSYNEQFF. The DNA for the CDR3 is TGTGCCAGCAGCTTAAGGGGCAAGAGCTCCTACAATGAGCAGTTCTTC. This sequence joins TRBV7-3 and TRBJ2-1; D is perhaps TRBD1 (5 bases). This CDR3 comprises 16 residues. Germline V gives CDR1 SGHTA, CDR2 FQGTGA. With 1 base removed from V and 0 bases from J, the gap between germline ends came to 10 bases.

Note on this clonotype: A much bigger clone sits one base away, suggesting this may be a read error. The CDR3 carries no conserved terminal phenylalanine or tryptophan, so it likely arises from a read error. The CDR3 is CSAREQSNVDEQYS. Here the CDR3 DNA reads TGCAGTGCTAGAGAGCAGAGTAATGTAGACGAGCAGTACTCC. The chain uses TRBV20-1 and TRBJ2-7; D remains unclear. This CDR3 is built from 14 residues. V lost 0 bases to trimming and J lost 5 bases, with 14 bases between them. CDR1 is DFQATT, CDR2 SNEGSKA, per germline (reference sequence).

This clonotype was picked up many times. The chain combines TRBV2 with TRBJ1-6, with 9 bases that match TRBD1. Germline-derived CDR1 and CDR2 are SNHLY and FYNNEI. V gave up 6 bases and J gave up 9 bases; unmatched junction bases: 9. The CDR3 is 15 amino acids. The CDR3 protein is CASSSTGTGSSPLHF. The CDR3, as DNA: TGTGCCAGCAGCTCAACCGGGACAGGGTCTTCACCCCTCCACTTT.

The V gene is TRBV5-1, the J gene TRBJ2-7; D ambiguous. The CDR3 has 13 amino acids. V lost 0 bases, J lost 10 bases, and 14 bases lay in between. CDR1 is SGHRS and CDR2 is YFSETQ in the germline V gene. DNA for the CDR3: TGCGCCAGCAGCTTGGGTGCCGATACGAGCCAGTACTTC. Its translation: CASSLGADTSQYF.

The V gene is TRBV20-1, the J gene TRBJ1-1; weak D call: TRBD1 (5 bases). Germline lookup yields CDR1 DFQATT and CDR2 SNEGSKA (reference sequence). This CDR3 has 14 amino acids. The V gene lost 7 bases and the J gene lost 4 bases, with 19 bases spanning the gap. The CDR3 nucleotides read TGCAGTGTTACCAGCGGGGGGGAGGGCACTGAAGCTTTCTTT. Its protein product is CSVTSGGEGTEAFF.

This sequence joins TRBV4-3 and TRBJ2-3, with TRBD1 matching over 8 bases. Per the germline V gene, CDR1 is LGHNA and CDR2 is YSLEER. This CDR3 contains 19 residues. Trimming removed 0 bases from V and 2 bases from J; junction bases left unmatched: 13. For the CDR3, the DNA is TGCGCCAGCAGCCAAGACAAGGCGGAGGACAGGGCCCTCACAGATACGCAGTATTTT. This translates into CASSQDKAEDRALTDTQYF.

CDR3 sequence reads: CASSPGAVLSTGELFF. The CDR3 bases are TGTGCCAGCAGCCCCGGAGCGGTCCTTTCAACCGGGGAGCTGTTTTTT. The chain joins TRBV5-5 to TRBJ2-2; weak D call: TRBD2 (5 bases). V lost 4 bases and J 5 bases, leaving 18 bases between the germline ends. Germline lookup yields CDR1 SGHKS and CDR2 YYEKEE (reference sequence). This CDR3 spans 16 amino acids.

This clonotype was recorded many times. The rearrangement uses TRBV12-3 or TRBV12-4 and TRBJ1-2; no firm D call. The CDR3 has 14 residues. V gave up 4 bases and J gave up 6 bases, with 15 bases separating them. As DNA, the CDR3 is TGTGCCAGCAGTTACGTCCCGGATTTGGATGGCTACACCTTC. It specifies CASSYVPDLDGYTF.